This record looks at one TCR beta chain sequence and its context. This specimen belongs to a study of blood T cell repertoires in COVID-19. Study context: The origin of the acute and convalescent COVID-19 samples was the United States, Italy and Spain.

This CDR3 comprises 16 residues. Losses at the gene ends were 7 bases for V and 4 bases for J; bases not matched to a gene: 10. Germline values: CDR1 MDHEN, CDR2 SYDVKM. Profiled with immunoSEQ multiplex PCR; TCRdb holds only in-frame clones, not every one. The data hold roughly 250,000 clones, with 80% to 85% observed a single time. The sequencing sample was made of peripheral blood. The gene calls are TRBV28 and TRBJ1-6, with 7 bases matching TRBD1. The source of this sequence is a person aged 70 to 79 with COVID-19, enrolled during active disease. CDR3 protein: CASNLGRGQYNSPLHF. DNA of the CDR3: TGTGCCAGCAACCTGGGTCGGGGACAGTATAATTCACCCCTCCACTTT.